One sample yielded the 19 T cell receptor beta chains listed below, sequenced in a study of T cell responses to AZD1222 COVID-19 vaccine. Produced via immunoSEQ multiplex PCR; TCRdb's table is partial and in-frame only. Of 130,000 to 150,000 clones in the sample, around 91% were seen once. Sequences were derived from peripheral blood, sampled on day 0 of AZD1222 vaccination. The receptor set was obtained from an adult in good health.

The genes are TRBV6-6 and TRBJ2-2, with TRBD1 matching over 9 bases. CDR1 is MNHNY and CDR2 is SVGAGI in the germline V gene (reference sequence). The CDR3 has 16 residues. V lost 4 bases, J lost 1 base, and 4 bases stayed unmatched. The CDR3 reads CASSWGQGRNTGELFF. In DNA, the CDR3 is TGTGCCAGCAGTTGGGGACAGGGTCGGAACACCGGGGAGCTGTTTTTT.

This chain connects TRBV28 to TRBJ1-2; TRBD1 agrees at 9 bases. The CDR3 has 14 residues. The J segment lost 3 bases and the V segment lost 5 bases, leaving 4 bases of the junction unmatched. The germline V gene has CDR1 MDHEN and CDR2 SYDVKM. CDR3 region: CASSLTGGYYGYTF. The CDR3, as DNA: TGTGCCAGCAGTCTGACAGGGGGGTACTATGGCTACACCTTC.

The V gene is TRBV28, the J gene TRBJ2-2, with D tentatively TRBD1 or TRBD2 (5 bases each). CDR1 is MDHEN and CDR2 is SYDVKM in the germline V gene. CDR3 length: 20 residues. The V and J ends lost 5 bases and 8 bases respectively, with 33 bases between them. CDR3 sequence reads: CASSHLWTPVRDQKPGELFF. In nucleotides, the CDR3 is TGTGCCAGCAGTCACCTTTGGACCCCCGTCCGGGACCAGAAACCGGGGGAGCTGTTTTTT. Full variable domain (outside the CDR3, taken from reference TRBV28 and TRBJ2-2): DVKVTQSSRYLVKRTGEKVFLECVQDMDHENMFWYRQDPGLGLRLIYFSYDVKMKEKGDIPEGYSVSREKKERFSLILESASTNQTSMYLCASSHLWTPVRDQKPGELFFGEGSRLTVL.

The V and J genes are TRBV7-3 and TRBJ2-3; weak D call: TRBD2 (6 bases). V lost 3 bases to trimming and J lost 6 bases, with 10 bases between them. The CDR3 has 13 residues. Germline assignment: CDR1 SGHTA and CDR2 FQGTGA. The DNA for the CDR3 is TGTGCCAGCAGCTTCGGCCGGGGGGATACGCAGTATTTT. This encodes CASSFGRGDTQYF.

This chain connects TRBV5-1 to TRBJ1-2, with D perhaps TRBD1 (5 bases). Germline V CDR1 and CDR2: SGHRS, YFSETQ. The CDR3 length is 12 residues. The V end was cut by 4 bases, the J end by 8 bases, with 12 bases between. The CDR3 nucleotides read TGCGCCAGCAGCCCATGGGGGGACGGCTACACCTTC. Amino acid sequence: CASSPWGDGYTF. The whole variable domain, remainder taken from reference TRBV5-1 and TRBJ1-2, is KAGVTQTPRYLIKTRGQQVTLSCSPISGHRSVSWYQQTPGQGLQFLFEYFSETQRNKGNFPGRFSGRQFSNSRSEMNVSTLELGDSALYLCASSPWGDGYTFGSGTRLTVV.

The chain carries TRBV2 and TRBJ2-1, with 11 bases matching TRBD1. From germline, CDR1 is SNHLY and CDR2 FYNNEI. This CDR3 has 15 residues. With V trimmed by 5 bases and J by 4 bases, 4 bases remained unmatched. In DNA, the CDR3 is TGTGCCAGCAGTATCCGGGACAGGGGGTACAATGAGCAGTTCTTC. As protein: CASSIRDRGYNEQFF.

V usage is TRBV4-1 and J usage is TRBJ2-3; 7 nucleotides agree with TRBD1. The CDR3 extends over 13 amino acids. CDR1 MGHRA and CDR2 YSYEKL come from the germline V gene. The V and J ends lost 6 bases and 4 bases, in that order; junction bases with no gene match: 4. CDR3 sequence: CASSPTGPDTQYF. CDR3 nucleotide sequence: TGCGCCAGCAGTCCGACAGGGCCAGATACGCAGTATTTT.

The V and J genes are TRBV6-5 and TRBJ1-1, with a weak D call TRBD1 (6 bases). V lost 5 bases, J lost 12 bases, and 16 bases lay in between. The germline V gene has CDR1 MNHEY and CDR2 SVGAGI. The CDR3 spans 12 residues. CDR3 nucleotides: TGTGCCAGCAGTCGGGACACGGGGAAAACTTTCTTT. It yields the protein CASSRDTGKTFF.

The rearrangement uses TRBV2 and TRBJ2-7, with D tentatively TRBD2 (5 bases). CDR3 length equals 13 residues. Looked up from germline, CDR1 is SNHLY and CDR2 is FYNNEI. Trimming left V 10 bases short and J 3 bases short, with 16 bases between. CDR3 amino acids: CATSTRLDYEQYF. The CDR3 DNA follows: TGTGCCACCTCAACTAGACTCGACTACGAGCAGTACTTC.

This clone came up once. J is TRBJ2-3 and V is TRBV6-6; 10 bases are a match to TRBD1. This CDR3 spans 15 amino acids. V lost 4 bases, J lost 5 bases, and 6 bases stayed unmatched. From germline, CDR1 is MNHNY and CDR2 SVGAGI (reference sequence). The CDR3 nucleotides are TGTGCCAGCAGTTTGACAGGGGGCAGAGGAGATACGCAGTATTTT. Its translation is CASSLTGGRGDTQYF.

Here the CDR3 reads CAISESEGVYGYTF. CDR3 nucleotide sequence: TGTGCCATCAGTGAGTCCGAAGGGGTCTATGGCTACACCTTC. The rearrangement uses TRBV10-3 and TRBJ1-2; D is perhaps TRBD1 (5 bases). V was shortened by 0 bases and J by 4 bases, with 9 bases between the two germline ends. Germline CDR1 is ENHRY and CDR2 is SYGVKD. The CDR3 sequence is 14 residues long.

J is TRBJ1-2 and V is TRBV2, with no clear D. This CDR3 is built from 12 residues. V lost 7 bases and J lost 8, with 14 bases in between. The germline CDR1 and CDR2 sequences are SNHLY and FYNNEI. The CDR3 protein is CASTRPKPGYTF. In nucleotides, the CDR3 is TGTGCCAGCACTCGACCCAAGCCGGGCTACACCTTC. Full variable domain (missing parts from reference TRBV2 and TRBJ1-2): EPEVTQTPSHQVTQMGQEVILRCVPISNHLYFYWYRQILGQKVEFLVSFYNNEISEKSEIFDDQFSVERPDGSNFTLKIRSTKLEDSAMYFCASTRPKPGYTFGSGTRLTVV.

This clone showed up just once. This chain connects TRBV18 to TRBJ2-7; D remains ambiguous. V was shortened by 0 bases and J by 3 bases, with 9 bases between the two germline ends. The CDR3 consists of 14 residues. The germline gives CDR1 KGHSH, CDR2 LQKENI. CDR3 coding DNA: TGTGCCAGCTCACCACCGGCTCTAGTCTACGAGCAGTACTTC. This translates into CASSPPALVYEQYF.

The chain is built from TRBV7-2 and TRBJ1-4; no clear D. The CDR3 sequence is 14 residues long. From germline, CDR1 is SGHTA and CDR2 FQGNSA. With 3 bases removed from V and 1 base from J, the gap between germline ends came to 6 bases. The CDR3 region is CASSFGGTNEKLFF. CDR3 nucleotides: TGTGCCAGCAGCTTCGGAGGAACTAATGAAAAACTGTTTTTT.

The DNA for the CDR3 is TGTGCCAGCAGCCCTAGCGGGGGATACGCTGAAGCTTTCTTT. It encodes CASSPSGGYAEAFF. The chain is built from TRBV7-3 and TRBJ1-1; tentative D call: TRBD1 (5 bases). Deletions cut 5 bases from V and 6 bases from J, with 16 bases between. The CDR3 spans 14 residues. In germline, CDR1 is SGHTA, CDR2 FQGTGA.

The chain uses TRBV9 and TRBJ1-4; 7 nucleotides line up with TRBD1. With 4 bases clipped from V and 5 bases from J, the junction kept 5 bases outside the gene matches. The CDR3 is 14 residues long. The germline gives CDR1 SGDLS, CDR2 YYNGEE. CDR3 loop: CASSQGTVNEKLFF. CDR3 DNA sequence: TGTGCCAGCAGCCAAGGGACAGTCAATGAAAAACTGTTTTTT.

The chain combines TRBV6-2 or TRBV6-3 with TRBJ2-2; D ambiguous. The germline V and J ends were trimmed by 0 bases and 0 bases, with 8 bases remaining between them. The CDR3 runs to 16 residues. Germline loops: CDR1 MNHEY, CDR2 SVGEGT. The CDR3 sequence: CASSYSNGANTGELFF. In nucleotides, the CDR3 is TGTGCCAGCAGTTACTCTAACGGAGCGAACACCGGGGAGCTGTTTTTT.

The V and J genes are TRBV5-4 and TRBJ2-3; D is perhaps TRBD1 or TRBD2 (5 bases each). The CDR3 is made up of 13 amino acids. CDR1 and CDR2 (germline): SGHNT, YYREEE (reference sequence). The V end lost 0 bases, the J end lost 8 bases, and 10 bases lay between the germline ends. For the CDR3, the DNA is TGTGCCAGCAGCTTGGACACAGGAGGTACGCAGTATTTT. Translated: CASSLDTGGTQYF. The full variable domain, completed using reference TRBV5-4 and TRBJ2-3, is ETGVTQSPTHLIKTRGQQVTLRCSSQSGHNTVSWYQQALGQGPQFIFQYYREEENGRGNFPPRFSGLQFPNYSSELNVNALELDDSALYLCASSLDTGGTQYFGPGTRLTVL.

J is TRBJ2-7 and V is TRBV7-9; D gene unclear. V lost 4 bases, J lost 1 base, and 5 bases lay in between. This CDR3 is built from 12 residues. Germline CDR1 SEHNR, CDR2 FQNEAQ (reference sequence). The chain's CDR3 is CASSYTSYEQYF. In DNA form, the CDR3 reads TGTGCCAGCAGCTATACTTCCTACGAGCAGTACTTC.